The rows below give T cell receptor beta chains drawn from one sample of a study of blood T cells in healthy people across ages. TCRdb reprocessed the 5' RACE reads via MiXCR and lists one record per CDR3 protein. The table includes 750,000 to 950,000 distinct CDR3 sequences, roughly 25% detected once. Separately, the same data were catalogued under a study of T cells of mothers and their children.

The specimen sequenced was blood. These receptors originate from a boy aged 5 to 17 in good health. Both conserved end residues are part of each CDR3. A D gene is named only where the DNA matches it firmly. Size values are once, few and many counts, or a class for expanded clones, and some rows have none.

size: .; V: TRBV5-1; D: TRBD1; J: TRBJ1-6; DNA: TGCGCCAGCAGCTGGAGCCGGGACAGTAATTCACCCCTCCACTTT; CDR3: CASSWSRDSNSPLHF
size: .; V: TRBV3-1; D: .; J: TRBJ2-6; DNA: TGTGCCAGCAGCCAAGAAGCTGGTAGGTCGGGTGGGGCCAACGTCCTGACTTTC; CDR3: CASSQEAGRSGGANVLTF
size: .; V: TRBV7-9; D: .; J: TRBJ2-7; DNA: TGTGCCAGCGGTCCGGTGAGGTACGAGCAGTACTTC; CDR3: CASGPVRYEQYF
size: .; V: TRBV2; D: .; J: TRBJ2-1; DNA: TGTGCCAGCACCCGTAGGGACTCCTCCTACGAGCAGTGCTTC; CDR3: CASTRRDSSYEQCF
size: few; V: TRBV24-1; D: TRBD1; J: TRBJ2-5; DNA: TGTGCCACCAGTGATTGGACAGGGGGCCGGGAGACCCAGTACTTC; CDR3: CATSDWTGGRETQYF
size: .; V: TRBV6-5; D: TRBD2; J: TRBJ2-3; DNA: TGTGCCAGCAGACTCGGGGGACTAGCGGGGGATACGCAGTATTTT; CDR3: CASRLGGLAGDTQYF
size: few; V: TRBV4-3; D: .; J: TRBJ2-3; DNA: TGCGCCAGCAGCCGTCTGCACTCTAGCACAGATACGCAGTATTTT; CDR3: CASSRLHSSTDTQYF
size: few; V: TRBV9; D: .; J: TRBJ2-6; DNA: TGTGCCAGCAGCGCACGAAGCTCTGGGGCCAACGTCCTGACTTTC; CDR3: CASSARSSGANVLTF
size: few; V: TRBV6-5; D: .; J: TRBJ1-2; DNA: TGTGCCAGCAGTCGGAGCGCGGACGGTGGCTACACCTTC; CDR3: CASSRSADGGYTF
size: many; V: TRBV6-6; D: .; J: TRBJ1-4; DNA: TGTGCCAGCAGTCCAACAGGGACTAATGAAAAACTGTTTTTT; CDR3: CASSPTGTNEKLFF